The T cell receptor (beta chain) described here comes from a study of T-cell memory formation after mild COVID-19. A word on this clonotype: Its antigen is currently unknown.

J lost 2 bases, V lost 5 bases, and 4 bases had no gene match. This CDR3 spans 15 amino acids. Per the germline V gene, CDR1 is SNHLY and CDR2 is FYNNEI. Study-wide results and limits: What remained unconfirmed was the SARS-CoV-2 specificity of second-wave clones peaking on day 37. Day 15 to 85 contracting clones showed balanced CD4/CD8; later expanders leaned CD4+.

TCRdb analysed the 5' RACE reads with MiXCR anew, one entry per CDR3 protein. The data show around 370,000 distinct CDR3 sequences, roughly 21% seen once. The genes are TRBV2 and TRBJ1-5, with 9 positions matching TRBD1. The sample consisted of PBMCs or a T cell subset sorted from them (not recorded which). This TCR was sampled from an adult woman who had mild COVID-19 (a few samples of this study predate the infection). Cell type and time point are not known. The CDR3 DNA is TGTGCCAGCAGTCGGGACAGGGATGGCAATCAGCCCCAGCATTTT. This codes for CASSRDRDGNQPQHF. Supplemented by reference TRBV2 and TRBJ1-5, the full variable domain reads EPEVTQTPSHQVTQMGQEVILRCVPISNHLYFYWYRQILGQKVEFLVSFYNNEISEKSEIFDDQFSVERPDGSNFTLKIRSTKLEDSAMYFCASSRDRDGNQPQHFGDGTRLSIL.